This TCR beta chain was identified during a study of blood T cell repertoires in COVID-19. Across the whole study: Spain, Italy and the United States supplied samples that represented acute and convalescent COVID-19.

With 5 bases removed from V and 5 bases from J, the gap between germline ends came to 13 bases. The CDR3 runs to 14 residues. Germline V gene sequence: CDR1 SGHAT, CDR2 FQNNGV. Data came from immunoSEQ multiplex PCR; TCRdb stores just in-frame clones and leaves some out. The data contain some 150,000 clones, approximately 80% of them singletons. The source of this sequence is a woman between 45 and 60 years old with acute or convalescent COVID-19. The source material was peripheral blood. The chain recombines TRBV11-2 with TRBJ1-3; D remains ambiguous. CDR3 bases: TGTGCCAGCAGCCCACGAGATGATAGAAACACCATATATTTT. As protein: CASSPRDDRNTIYF.